The rows below give T cell receptor beta chains drawn from one sample of a study of memory CD4+ T cells and cytomegalovirus serostatus. TCRdb's copy holds only in-frame clones and misses some; the assay was immunoSEQ multiplex PCR. The sample gives some 44,000 clones, around 74% of which show up once; 0.61% is in the top ten. The sample comprised memory CD4+ T cells from blood. All receptors derive from an adult in good health and CMV-seronegative. The CDR3 runs from the conserved cysteine through the conserved F or W. D genes are given only for firm matches.

>TRBV7-2|TRBD2|TRBJ2-7
CASTLQSGGAVYEQYF
TGTGCCAGCACCCTCCAAAGCGGGGGGGCGGTCTACGAGCAGTACTTC
>TRBV19|-|TRBJ1-1
CASSIRDTGNTEAFF
TGTGCCAGTAGTATCCGCGACACAGGGAACACTGAAGCTTTCTTT
>TRBV19|TRBD2|TRBJ2-5
CASSIGSGGQETQYF
TGTGCCAGTAGTATAGGTAGCGGGGGGCAAGAGACCCAGTACTTC
>TRBV4-1|-|TRBJ2-1
CASSQDLRSEQFF
TGCGCCAGCAGCCAAGATCTTCGTAGTGAGCAGTTCTTC
>TRBV7-9|-|TRBJ2-3
CASSLRGGGDTQYF
TGTGCCAGCAGCTTACGTGGGGGTGGAGATACGCAGTATTTT
>TRBV29-1|TRBD1|TRBJ1-3
CSVRDRGGNTIYF
TGCAGCGTCCGGGACAGGGGTGGAAACACCATATATTTT
>TRBV7-9|-|TRBJ2-4
CASSLDRAKNIQYF
TGTGCCAGCAGCTTAGACAGGGCCAAAAACATTCAGTACTTC
>TRBV10-3|TRBD1|TRBJ1-2
CAITSTGRVGYTF
TGTGCCATCACTTCGACAGGGAGGGTTGGCTACACCTTC
>TRBV5-1|TRBD2|TRBJ2-5
CASSRGTSGQETQYF
TGCGCCAGCAGCCGCGGGACTAGCGGTCAAGAGACCCAGTACTTC
>TRBV27|TRBD1|TRBJ2-7
CASSFMTGDEQYF
TGTGCCAGCAGCTTCATGACAGGGGACGAGCAGTACTTC
>TRBV5-1|-|TRBJ1-4
CASRELQEKLFF
TGCGCCAGCAGGGAGTTACAGGAAAAACTGTTTTTT
>TRBV6-4|-|TRBJ2-3
CASSVGNTDTQYF
TGTGCCAGCAGTGTCGGGAACACAGATACGCAGTATTTT
>TRBV6-1|-|TRBJ1-5
CASTRADSNQPQHF
TGTGCCAGCACCAGGGCGGATAGCAATCAGCCCCAGCATTTT
>TRBV27|TRBD1|TRBJ1-6
CASSFSGTGNSPLHF
TGTGCCAGCAGTTTCTCCGGGACAGGGAATTCACCCCTCCACTTT
>TRBV5-1|TRBD2|TRBJ2-5
CASSLGGLAGQETQYF
TGCGCCAGCAGCTTGGGAGGACTAGCGGGGCAAGAGACCCAGTACTTC
>TRBV30|TRBD1|TRBJ1-2
CAWSVWGQGVFGYTF
TGTGCCTGGAGTGTGTGGGGACAGGGGGTTTTTGGCTACACCTTC